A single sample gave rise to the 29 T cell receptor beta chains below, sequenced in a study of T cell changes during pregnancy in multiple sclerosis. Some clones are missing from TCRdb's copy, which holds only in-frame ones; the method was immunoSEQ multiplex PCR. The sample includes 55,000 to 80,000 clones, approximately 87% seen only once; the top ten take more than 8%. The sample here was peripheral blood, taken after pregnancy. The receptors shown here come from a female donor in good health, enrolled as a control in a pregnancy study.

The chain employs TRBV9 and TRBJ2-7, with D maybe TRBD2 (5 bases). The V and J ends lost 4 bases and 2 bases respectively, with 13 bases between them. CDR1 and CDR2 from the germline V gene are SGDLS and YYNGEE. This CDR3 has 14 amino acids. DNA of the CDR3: TGTGCCAGCAGCTTACGACTACCCCCCTACGAGCAGTACTTC. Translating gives CASSLRLPPYEQYF.

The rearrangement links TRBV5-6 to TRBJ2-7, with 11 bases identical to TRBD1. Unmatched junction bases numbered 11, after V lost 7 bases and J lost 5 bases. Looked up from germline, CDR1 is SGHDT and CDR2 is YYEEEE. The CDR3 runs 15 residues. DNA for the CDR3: TGTGCCAGCGTCGAAAACGGACAGGGGGCTAACGAGCAGTACTTC. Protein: CASVENGQGANEQYF.

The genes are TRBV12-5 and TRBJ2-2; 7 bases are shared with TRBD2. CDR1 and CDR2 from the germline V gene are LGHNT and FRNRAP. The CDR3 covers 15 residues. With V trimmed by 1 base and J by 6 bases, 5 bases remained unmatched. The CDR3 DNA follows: TGTGCTAGTGGTTTGGGGACTAGTCGGGCCGGGGAGCTGTTTTTT. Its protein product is CASGLGTSRAGELFF.

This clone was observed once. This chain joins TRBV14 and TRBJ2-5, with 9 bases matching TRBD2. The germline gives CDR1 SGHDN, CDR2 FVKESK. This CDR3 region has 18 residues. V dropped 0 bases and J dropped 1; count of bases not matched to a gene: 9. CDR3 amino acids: CASSQDSWRGGLQETQYF. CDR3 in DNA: TGTGCCAGCAGCCAAGATTCATGGCGGGGGGGCCTCCAAGAGACCCAGTACTTC.

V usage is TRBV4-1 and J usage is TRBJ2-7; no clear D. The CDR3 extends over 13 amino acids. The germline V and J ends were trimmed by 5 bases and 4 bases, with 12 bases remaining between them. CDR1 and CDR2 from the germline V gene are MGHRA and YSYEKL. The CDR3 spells CASSEAVGYEQYF. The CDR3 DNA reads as TGCGCCAGCAGCGAAGCTGTCGGGTACGAGCAGTACTTC.

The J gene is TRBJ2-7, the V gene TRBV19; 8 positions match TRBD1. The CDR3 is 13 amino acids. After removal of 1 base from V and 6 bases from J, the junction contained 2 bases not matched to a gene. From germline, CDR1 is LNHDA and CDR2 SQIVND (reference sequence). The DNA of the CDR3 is TGTGCCAGTAGTATAGGGACAGGGTTCGAGCAGTACTTC. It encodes CASSIGTGFEQYF.

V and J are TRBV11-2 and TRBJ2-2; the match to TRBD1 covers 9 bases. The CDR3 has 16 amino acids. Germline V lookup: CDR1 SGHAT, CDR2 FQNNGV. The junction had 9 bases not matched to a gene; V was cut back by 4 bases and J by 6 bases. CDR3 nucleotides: TGTGCCAGCAGCTCCACAGGGGGCGAAACGGCCGGGGAGCTGTTTTTT. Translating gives CASSSTGGETAGELFF.

This CDR3 is CASAGRPNTGELFF. The CDR3 DNA reads TGTGCCAGCGCGGGGCGGCCGAACACCGGGGAGCTGTTTTTT. The chain uses TRBV7-2 and TRBJ2-2, with a tentative D call TRBD2 (6 bases). The CDR3 totals 14 residues. Germline CDR1 and CDR2: SGHTA and FQGNSA. V shed 8 bases and J shed 0 bases, with 10 bases lying between them.

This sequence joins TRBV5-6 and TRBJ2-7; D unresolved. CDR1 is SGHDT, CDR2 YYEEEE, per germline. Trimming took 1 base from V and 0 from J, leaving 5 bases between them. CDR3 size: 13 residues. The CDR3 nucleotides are TGTGCCAGCAGCTTGTACAGCTCCTACGAGCAGTACTTC. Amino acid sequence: CASSLYSSYEQYF.

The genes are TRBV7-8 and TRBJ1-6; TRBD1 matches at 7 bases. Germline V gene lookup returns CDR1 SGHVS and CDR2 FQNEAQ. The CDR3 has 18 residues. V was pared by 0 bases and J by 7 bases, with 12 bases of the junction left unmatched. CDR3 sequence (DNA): TGTGCCAGCAGCTTAGCGCTCCCTGGACAGGAGGGGAATTCACCCCTCCACTTT. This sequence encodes CASSLALPGQEGNSPLHF.

The CDR3 DNA sequence: TGTGCCAGCAGCTTACCCGGGACAGACCCTGAAGCTTTCTTT. Translating it yields CASSLPGTDPEAFF. The chain carries TRBV7-9 and TRBJ1-1, with 7 bases fitting TRBD1. V shed 2 bases, J shed 6 bases, and the junction held 6 bases outside the gene matches. This CDR3 region has 14 residues. Germline V gene sequence: CDR1 SEHNR, CDR2 FQNEAQ (reference sequence).

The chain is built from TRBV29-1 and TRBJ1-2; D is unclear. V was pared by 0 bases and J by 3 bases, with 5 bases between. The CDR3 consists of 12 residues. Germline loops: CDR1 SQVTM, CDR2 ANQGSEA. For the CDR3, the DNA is TGCAGCGTTGAAGATCGGTACTATGGCTACACCTTC. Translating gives CSVEDRYYGYTF.

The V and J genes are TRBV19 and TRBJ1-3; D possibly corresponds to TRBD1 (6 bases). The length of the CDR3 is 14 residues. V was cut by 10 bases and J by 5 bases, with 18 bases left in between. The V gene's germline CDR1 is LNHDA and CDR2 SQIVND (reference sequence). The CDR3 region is CATLSRGGRNTIYF. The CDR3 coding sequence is TGTGCCACCCTCTCCCGGGGGGGCAGAAACACCATATATTTT.

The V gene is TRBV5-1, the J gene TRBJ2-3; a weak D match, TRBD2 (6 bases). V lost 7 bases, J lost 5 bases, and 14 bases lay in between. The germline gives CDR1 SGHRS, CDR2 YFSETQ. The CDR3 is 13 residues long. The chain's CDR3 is CASRDPEGDTQYF. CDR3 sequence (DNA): TGCGCCAGCCGAGATCCGGAGGGAGATACGCAGTATTTT. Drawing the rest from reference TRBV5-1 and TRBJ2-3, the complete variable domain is KAGVTQTPRYLIKTRGQQVTLSCSPISGHRSVSWYQQTPGQGLQFLFEYFSETQRNKGNFPGRFSGRQFSNSRSEMNVSTLELGDSALYLCASRDPEGDTQYFGPGTRLTVL.

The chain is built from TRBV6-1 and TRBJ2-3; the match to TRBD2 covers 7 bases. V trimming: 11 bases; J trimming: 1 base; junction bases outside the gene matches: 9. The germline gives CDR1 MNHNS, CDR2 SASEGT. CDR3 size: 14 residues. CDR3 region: CAGSPAGGTDTQYF. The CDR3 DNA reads TGTGCCGGCTCTCCCGCGGGGGGCACAGATACGCAGTATTTT.

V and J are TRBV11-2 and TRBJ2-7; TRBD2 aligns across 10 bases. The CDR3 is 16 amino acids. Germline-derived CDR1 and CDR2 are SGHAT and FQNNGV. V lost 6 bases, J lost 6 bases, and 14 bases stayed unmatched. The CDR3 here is CASSIRLAGEGSEQYF. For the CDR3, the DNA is TGTGCCAGCAGTATAAGGCTAGCGGGAGAAGGGAGCGAGCAGTACTTC.

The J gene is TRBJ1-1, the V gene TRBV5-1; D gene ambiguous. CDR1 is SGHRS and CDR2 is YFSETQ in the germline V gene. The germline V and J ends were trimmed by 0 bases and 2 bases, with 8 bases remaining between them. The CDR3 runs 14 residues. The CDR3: CASSLANTNTEAFF. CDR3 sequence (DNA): TGCGCCAGCAGCTTGGCCAACACAAACACTGAAGCTTTCTTT.

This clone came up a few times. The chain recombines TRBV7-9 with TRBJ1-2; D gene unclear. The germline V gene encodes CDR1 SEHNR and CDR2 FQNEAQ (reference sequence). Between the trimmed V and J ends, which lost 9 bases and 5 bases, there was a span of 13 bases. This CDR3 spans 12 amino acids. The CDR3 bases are TGTGCCAGTACTGCAGGAGGTTATGGCTACACCTTC. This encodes CASTAGGYGYTF. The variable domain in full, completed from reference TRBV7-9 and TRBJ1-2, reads DTGVSQNPRHKITKRGQNVTFRCDPISEHNRLYWYRQTLGQGPEFLTYFQNEAQLEKSRLLSDRFSAERPKGSFSTLEIQRTEQGDSAMYLCASTAGGYGYTFGSGTRLTVV.

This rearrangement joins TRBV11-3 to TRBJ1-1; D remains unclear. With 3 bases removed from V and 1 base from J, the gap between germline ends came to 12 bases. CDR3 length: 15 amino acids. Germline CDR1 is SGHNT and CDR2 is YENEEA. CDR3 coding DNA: TGTGCCAGCAGCTTTAGTGGGAGTAAGAACACTGAAGCTTTCTTT. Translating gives CASSFSGSKNTEAFF. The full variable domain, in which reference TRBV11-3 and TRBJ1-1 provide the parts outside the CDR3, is EAGVVQSPRYKIIEKKQPVAFWCNPISGHNTLYWYLQNLGQGPELLIRYENEEAVDDSQLPKDRFSAERLKGVDSTLKIQPAELGDSAVYLCASSFSGSKNTEAFFGQGTRLTVV.

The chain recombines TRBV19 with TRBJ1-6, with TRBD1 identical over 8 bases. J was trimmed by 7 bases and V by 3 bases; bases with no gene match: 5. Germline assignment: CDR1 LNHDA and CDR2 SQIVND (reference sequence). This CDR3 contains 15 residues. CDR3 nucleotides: TGTGCCAGTAGTATCCTGGACAGGGTAAATTCACCCCTCCACTTT. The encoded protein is CASSILDRVNSPLHF.

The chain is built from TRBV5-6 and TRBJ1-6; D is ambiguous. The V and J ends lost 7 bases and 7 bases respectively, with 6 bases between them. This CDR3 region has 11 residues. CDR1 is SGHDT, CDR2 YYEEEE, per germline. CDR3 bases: TGTGCCAGCGGCCGCAATTCACCCCTCCACTTT. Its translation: CASGRNSPLHF.

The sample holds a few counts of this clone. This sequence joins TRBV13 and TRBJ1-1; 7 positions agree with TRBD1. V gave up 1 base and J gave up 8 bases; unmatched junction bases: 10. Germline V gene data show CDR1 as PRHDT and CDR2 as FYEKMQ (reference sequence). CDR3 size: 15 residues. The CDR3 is CASSLAVRQGTEAFF. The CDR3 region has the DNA TGTGCCAGCAGCTTAGCTGTTAGACAGGGAACCGAAGCTTTCTTT.

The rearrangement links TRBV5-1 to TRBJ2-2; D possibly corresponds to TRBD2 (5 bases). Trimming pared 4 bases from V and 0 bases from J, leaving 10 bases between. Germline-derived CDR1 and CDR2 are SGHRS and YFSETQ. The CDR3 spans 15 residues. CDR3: CASSPGVANTGELFF. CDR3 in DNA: TGCGCCAGCAGCCCCGGGGTAGCGAACACCGGGGAGCTGTTTTTT.

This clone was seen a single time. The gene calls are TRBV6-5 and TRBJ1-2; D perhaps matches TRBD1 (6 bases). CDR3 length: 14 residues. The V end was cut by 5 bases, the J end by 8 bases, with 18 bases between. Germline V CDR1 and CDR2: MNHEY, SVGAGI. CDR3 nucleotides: TGTGCCAGCAGTCCGGTGGGGGGGACACACGGCTACACCTTC. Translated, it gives CASSPVGGTHGYTF.

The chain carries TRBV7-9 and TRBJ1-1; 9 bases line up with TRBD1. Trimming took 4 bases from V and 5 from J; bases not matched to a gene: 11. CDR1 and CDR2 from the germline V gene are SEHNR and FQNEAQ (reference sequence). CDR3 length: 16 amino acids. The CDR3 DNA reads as TGTGCCAGCAGCTCCTACAGGGGGCGAATAGGGACTGAAGCTTTCTTT. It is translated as CASSSYRGRIGTEAFF.

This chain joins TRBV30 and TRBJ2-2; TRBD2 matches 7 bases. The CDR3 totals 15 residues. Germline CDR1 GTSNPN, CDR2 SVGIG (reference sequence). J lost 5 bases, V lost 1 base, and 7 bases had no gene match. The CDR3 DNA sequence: TGTGCCTGGAGTGGAGCGGGGAGAATGACCGGGGAGCTGTTTTTT. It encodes CAWSGAGRMTGELFF.

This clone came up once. The CDR3, as DNA: TGTGCCATCAAGGACGGACAGGGGGGGTCTGGGGCCAACGTCCTGACTTTC. This translates into CAIKDGQGGSGANVLTF. The gene calls are TRBV10-3 and TRBJ2-6, with 10 bases aligning to TRBD1. V lost 7 bases, J lost 1 base, and 7 bases stayed unmatched. CDR1 is ENHRY and CDR2 is SYGVKD in the germline V gene. The CDR3 is made up of 17 amino acids.

The CDR3 is CASRESQGSYEQYF. In DNA, the CDR3 is TGTGCCAGCAGGGAATCACAGGGTTCGTACGAGCAGTACTTC. The chain joins TRBV7-8 to TRBJ2-7, with a possible D match to TRBD1 (6 bases). The CDR3 loop spans 14 amino acids. Trimming removed 6 bases at V and 4 bases at J, with 16 bases between. The V gene's germline CDR1 is SGHVS and CDR2 FQNEAQ. The variable domain in full, completed from reference TRBV7-8 and TRBJ2-7, reads GAGVSQSPRYKVAKRGQDVALRCDPISGHVSLFWYQQALGQGPEFLTYFQNEAQLDKSGLPSDRFFAERPEGSVSTLKIQRTQQEDSAVYLCASRESQGSYEQYFGPGTRLTVT.

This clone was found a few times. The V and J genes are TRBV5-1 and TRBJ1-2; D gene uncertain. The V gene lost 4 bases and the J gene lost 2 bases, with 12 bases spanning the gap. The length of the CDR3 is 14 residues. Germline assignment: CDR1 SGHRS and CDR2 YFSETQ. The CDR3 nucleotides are TGCGCCAGCAGCGGAGGGAGATTCAACTATGGCTACACCTTC. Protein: CASSGGRFNYGYTF.